This TCR beta chain was obtained from a study of cytomegalovirus exposure and HLA in healthy donors. The PCR made use of 60 Vbeta and 13 Jbeta primers. Using immunoSEQ multiplex PCR, the repertoire was profiled, and TCRdb retains in-frame clones only, with some absent. The profile shows some 200,000 clones, 80% to 85% of them singletons. The length of the CDR3 is 13 residues. V was shortened by 4 bases and J by 0 bases, with 8 bases between the two germline ends. Looked up from germline, CDR1 is SGHKS and CDR2 is YYEKEE (reference sequence). The V gene is TRBV5-5, the J gene TRBJ2-7; no reliable D call. This receptor was obtained from a man aged 35-49 years in good health and CMV-seropositive. Sample: PBMCs. CDR3 residues: CASSAGLSYEQYF. Written as DNA, the CDR3 is TGTGCCAGCAGCGCTGGCCTCTCCTACGAGCAGTACTTC. The full variable domain, completed using reference TRBV5-5 and TRBJ2-7, is DAGVTQSPTHLIKTRGQQVTLRCSPISGHKSVSWYQQVLGQGPQFIFQYYEKEERGRGNFPDRFSARQFPNYSSELNVNALLLGDSALYLCASSAGLSYEQYFGPGTRLTVT.